These 23 T cell receptor beta chains originate from one sample sequenced in a study of blood T cell repertoires in COVID-19. Some clones are missing from TCRdb's copy, which holds only in-frame ones; the method was immunoSEQ multiplex PCR. The table lists around 41,000 clones, approximately 91% of them singletons. What was sequenced was peripheral blood. Receptors were obtained from a human donor in a cohort sampled during active COVID-19.

V usage is TRBV11-3 and J usage is TRBJ2-5; 8 bases match TRBD2. The CDR3 extends over 13 amino acids. V shed 6 bases and J 5 bases; nucleotides not matched to a gene: 5. Looked up from germline, CDR1 is SGHNT and CDR2 is YENEEA. CDR3 nucleotide sequence: TGTGCCAGCAGTCCTTCTAGCGGGGAGACCCAGTACTTC. It codes for CASSPSSGETQYF.

V usage is TRBV3-1 (or the pseudogene TRBV3-2) and J usage is TRBJ2-1; 11 bases map to TRBD2. The CDR3 consists of 17 residues. Unmatched junction bases numbered 7, after V lost 2 bases and J lost 4 bases. Germline loops: CDR1 LGHDT, CDR2 YNNKEL (reference sequence). The CDR3 DNA is TGTGCCAGCAGCCAAAATACCGGGACTAGCGGTTACAATGAGCAGTTCTTC. Its translation: CASSQNTGTSGYNEQFF.

The chain has TRBV7-2 and TRBJ1-5; 9 bases match TRBD1. The germline gives CDR1 SGHTA, CDR2 FQGNSA. The J segment lost 4 bases and the V segment lost 5 bases, leaving 6 bases of the junction unmatched. This CDR3 comprises 15 residues. In DNA, the CDR3 is TGTGCCAGCAGCCTTACAGGGGGCCCTAATCAGCCCCAGCATTTT. Protein: CASSLTGGPNQPQHF.

This chain's CDR3 is CASSLGAGGKETQYF. Written as DNA, the CDR3 is TGTGCCAGCAGTTTAGGGGCAGGGGGCAAAGAGACCCAGTACTTC. This chain uses TRBV28 with TRBJ2-5; TRBD1 aligns across 8 bases. The CDR3 is made up of 15 amino acids. The germline V gene encodes CDR1 MDHEN and CDR2 SYDVKM. The V segment lost 2 bases and the J segment 3 bases; nucleotides outside the gene matches: 5.

The J gene is TRBJ2-1, the V gene TRBV3-1 (or the pseudogene TRBV3-2); 9 bases agree with TRBD2. The junction had 14 bases not matched to a gene; V was cut back by 6 bases and J by 8 bases. Germline CDR1 LGHDT, CDR2 YNNKEL (reference sequence). The CDR3 has 16 residues. The CDR3 reads CASRKRGAGGNDEQFF. The CDR3 DNA sequence: TGTGCCAGCAGGAAAAGGGGTGCGGGAGGGAACGATGAGCAGTTCTTC.

In this sample, this clone turned up a few times. The rearrangement uses TRBV11-2 and TRBJ2-1, with TRBD2 matching 8 bases. Germline CDR1 and CDR2: SGHAT and FQNNGV. The CDR3 has 16 amino acids. After removal of 5 bases from V and 3 bases from J, the junction contained 9 bases not matched to a gene. This CDR3 reads CASSASGTRIYNEQFF. CDR3 nucleotides: TGTGCCAGCAGCGCTTCCGGGACTAGAATCTACAATGAGCAGTTCTTC.

V usage is TRBV7-2 and J usage is TRBJ1-1; D unresolved. The CDR3 length is 14 residues. CDR1 and CDR2 (germline): SGHTA, FQGNSA. V lost 0 bases and J 1 base, leaving 6 bases between the germline ends. The CDR3 sequence: CASSLANWNTEAFF. In DNA, the CDR3 is TGTGCCAGCAGCTTAGCAAACTGGAACACTGAAGCTTTCTTT. Looking up the rest from reference TRBV7-2 and TRBJ1-1 gives the full variable domain: GAGVSQSPSNKVTEKGKDVELRCDPISGHTALYWYRQSLGQGLEFLIYFQGNSAPDKSGLPSDRFSAERTGGSVSTLTIQRTQQEDSAVYLCASSLANWNTEAFFGQGTRLTVV.

This rearrangement joins TRBV2 to TRBJ2-3; possible D gene TRBD2, 7 bases. Germline CDR1 and CDR2: SNHLY and FYNNEI. V was shortened by 5 bases and J by 8 bases, with 23 bases between the two germline ends. This CDR3 has 16 amino acids. The CDR3 is CASSSPGLVRGFTQYF. The CDR3 DNA reads TGTGCCAGCAGTTCCCCTGGACTAGTTAGGGGGTTTACGCAGTATTTT.

The chain recombines TRBV2 with TRBJ2-2; D may be TRBD1 (6 bases). There are 14 residues in the CDR3. CDR1 and CDR2 from the germline V gene are SNHLY and FYNNEI. V gave up 6 bases and J gave up 7 bases, with 15 bases separating them. The CDR3 nucleotides read TGTGCCAGCAGAAAAACAGGGTTTGGCGGGGAGCTGTTTTTT. It codes for CASRKTGFGGELFF.

The V call is TRBV7-3, the J call TRBJ2-3, with 16 positions matching TRBD2. V dropped 5 bases and J dropped 0; count of bases not matched to a gene: 8. The CDR3 covers 19 residues. Germline V lookup: CDR1 SGHTA, CDR2 FQGTGA. In nucleotides, the CDR3 is TGTGCCAGCAGCCGTAATCCGGGACTAGCGGGGGGGAGCACAGATACGCAGTATTTT. Protein product: CASSRNPGLAGGSTDTQYF. The full variable domain, completed using reference TRBV7-3 and TRBJ2-3, is GAGVSQTPSNKVTEKGKYVELRCDPISGHTALYWYRQSLGQGPEFLIYFQGTGAADDSGLPNDRFFAVRPEGSVSTLKIQRTERGDSAVYLCASSRNPGLAGGSTDTQYFGPGTRLTVL.

V is TRBV6-2 or TRBV6-3 and J is TRBJ2-3, with D unresolved. The CDR3 is 18 amino acids. Looked up from germline, CDR1 is MNHEY and CDR2 is SVGEGT. V gave up 2 bases and J gave up 0 bases, with 18 bases separating them. CDR3 bases: TGTGCCAGCAGTTACGACATCCGCGAAACCACTAGCACAGATACGCAGTATTTT. Residues: CASSYDIRETTSTDTQYF.

The chain employs TRBV2 and TRBJ2-5; 10 bases map to TRBD1. Per germline, CDR1 SNHLY and CDR2 FYNNEI. J lost 3 bases, V lost 7 bases, and 2 bases had no gene match. The CDR3 is made up of 13 amino acids. The CDR3 DNA follows: TGTGCCAGCACCGGGACAGGGGAAGAGACCCAGTACTTC. Translated, it gives CASTGTGEETQYF. Using reference TRBV2 and TRBJ2-5 for the parts outside the CDR3, the full variable domain is EPEVTQTPSHQVTQMGQEVILRCVPISNHLYFYWYRQILGQKVEFLVSFYNNEISEKSEIFDDQFSVERPDGSNFTLKIRSTKLEDSAMYFCASTGTGEETQYFGPGTRLLVL.

The chain carries TRBV28 and TRBJ1-5; D call uncertain. Trimming left V 7 bases short and J 4 bases short, with 8 bases between. The CDR3 runs 12 residues. Germline CDR1 is MDHEN and CDR2 is SYDVKM. DNA for the CDR3: TGTGCCAGCACAGGTCCGAATCAGCCCCAGCATTTT. It yields the protein CASTGPNQPQHF.

The chain combines TRBV7-9 with TRBJ1-1; no firm D call. This CDR3 has 15 residues. V lost 3 bases and J lost 11, with 22 bases in between. Germline V gene sequence: CDR1 SEHNR, CDR2 FQNEAQ (reference sequence). CDR3 in amino acids: CASSFTDTPGLEAFF. CDR3 coding DNA: TGTGCCAGCAGCTTTACCGATACCCCAGGACTCGAGGCTTTCTTT.

The chain links TRBV2 to TRBJ1-5; the D gene is possibly TRBD1 (6 bases). Germline CDR1 is SNHLY and CDR2 is FYNNEI. The ends were cut back, 6 bases at V and 2 bases at J, with 11 bases in the middle. The CDR3 is 14 amino acids. The CDR3 sequence is CASRARGGNQPQHF. Here the CDR3 DNA reads TGTGCCAGCAGGGCCAGGGGAGGCAATCAGCCCCAGCATTTT.

V is TRBV2 and J is TRBJ2-7; 10 positions match TRBD1. Germline CDR1 is SNHLY and CDR2 is FYNNEI. The CDR3 spans 14 residues. Unmatched junction bases numbered 6, after V lost 3 bases and J lost 7 bases. As DNA, the CDR3 is TGTGCCAGCAGTGATAGACAGGGGGCGGATGAGCAGTACTTC. This encodes CASSDRQGADEQYF. The full variable domain, rest sourced from reference TRBV2 and TRBJ2-7, is EPEVTQTPSHQVTQMGQEVILRCVPISNHLYFYWYRQILGQKVEFLVSFYNNEISEKSEIFDDQFSVERPDGSNFTLKIRSTKLEDSAMYFCASSDRQGADEQYFGPGTRLTVT.

V usage is TRBV29-1 and J usage is TRBJ2-5, with D maybe TRBD1 (5 bases). The length of the CDR3 is 16 residues. Trimming removed 0 bases from V and 0 bases from J, with 14 bases in between. Per germline, CDR1 SQVTM and CDR2 ANQGSEA. The CDR3 is CSVEEIGQVYQETQYF. The CDR3, as DNA: TGCAGCGTTGAAGAAATAGGACAAGTGTACCAAGAGACCCAGTACTTC.

The V call is TRBV7-3, the J call TRBJ2-1; 7 nucleotides agree with TRBD1. The CDR3 loop spans 16 amino acids. CDR1 and CDR2 from the germline V gene are SGHTA and FQGTGA. After removal of 5 bases from V and 4 bases from J, the junction contained 11 bases not matched to a gene. This CDR3 is CASSQGDSASYNEQFF. CDR3 bases: TGTGCCAGCAGCCAAGGGGACAGCGCCAGTTACAATGAGCAGTTCTTC.

The chain recombines TRBV15 with TRBJ2-2; D is ambiguous. The CDR3 length is 15 residues. CDR1 is LNHNV, CDR2 YYDKDF, per germline (reference sequence). The ends were cut back, 0 bases at V and 1 base at J, with 6 bases in the middle. CDR3 in amino acids: CATSRDLGNTGELFF. The DNA for the CDR3 is TGTGCCACCAGCAGAGATCTAGGGAACACCGGGGAGCTGTTTTTT.

The V and J genes are TRBV24-1 and TRBJ2-5; D might be TRBD2 (6 bases). Trimming removed 3 bases at V and 2 bases at J, with 15 bases between. This CDR3 has 16 residues. CDR1 KGHDR and CDR2 SFDVKD come from the germline V gene. Here the CDR3 reads CATSDNEEGRQETQYF. The CDR3, as DNA: TGTGCCACCAGTGATAACGAGGAGGGGCGACAAGAGACCCAGTACTTC.

The chain employs TRBV6-5 and TRBJ1-6; TRBD1 matches 9 bases. V trimming: 5 bases; J trimming: 7 bases; junction bases outside the gene matches: 6. The CDR3 is 15 residues long. Per germline, CDR1 MNHEY and CDR2 SVGAGI. CDR3 protein: CASSQHRGQNSPLHF. CDR3 DNA sequence: TGTGCCAGCAGTCAACACAGGGGGCAGAATTCACCCCTCCACTTT.

The chain is built from TRBV27 and TRBJ1-5; 9 nucleotides line up with TRBD1. The CDR3 is 14 amino acids. Germline CDR1 is MNHEY and CDR2 is SMNVEV (reference sequence). The V gene end was trimmed by 4 bases and the J gene end by 4 bases; junction bases not matched to a gene: 2. The CDR3 here is CASSSGTGNQPQHF. The CDR3 DNA sequence: TGTGCCAGCAGTTCGGGGACAGGGAATCAGCCCCAGCATTTT.

This rearrangement joins TRBV7-2 to TRBJ2-1; perhaps TRBD1 as D (6 bases). Germline loops: CDR1 SGHTA, CDR2 FQGNSA. This CDR3 is 17 amino acids long. V lost 0 bases, J lost 7 bases, and 19 bases lay in between. The CDR3 DNA reads as TGTGCCAGCAGCTTAGCCACCGGGACACGAACAGGGAATGAGCAGTTCTTC. Translation: CASSLATGTRTGNEQFF. The variable domain in full, with the rest retrieved from reference TRBV7-2 and TRBJ2-1, is GAGVSQSPSNKVTEKGKDVELRCDPISGHTALYWYRQSLGQGLEFLIYFQGNSAPDKSGLPSDRFSAERTGGSVSTLTIQRTQQEDSAVYLCASSLATGTRTGNEQFFGPGTRLTVL.